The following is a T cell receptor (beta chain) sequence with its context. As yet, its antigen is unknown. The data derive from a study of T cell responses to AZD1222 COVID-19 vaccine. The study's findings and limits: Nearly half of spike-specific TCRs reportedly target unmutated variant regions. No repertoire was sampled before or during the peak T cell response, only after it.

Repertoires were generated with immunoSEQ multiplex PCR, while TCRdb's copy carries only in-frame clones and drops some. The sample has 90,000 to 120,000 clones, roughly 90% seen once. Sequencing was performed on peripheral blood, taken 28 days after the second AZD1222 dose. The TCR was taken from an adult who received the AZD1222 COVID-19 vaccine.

The CDR3 here is CASSRLAGGPNTGELFF. The CDR3, as DNA: TGTGCCAGTAGTCGACTAGCGGGAGGACCGAACACCGGGGAGCTGTTTTTT. This chain joins TRBV19 and TRBJ2-2; 13 bases align to TRBD2. Germline V lookup: CDR1 LNHDA, CDR2 SQIVND (reference sequence). This CDR3 region has 17 residues. J gave up 0 bases and V 5 bases, and 3 bases lay outside the gene matches.